Listed below are T cell receptor beta chains from one sample, sequenced in a study of prognosis after radiotherapy for stage I lung cancer. In TCRdb, the multiplex PCR reads were re-called with MiXCR into one record per CDR3 protein. The table lists 20,000 or so distinct CDR3 sequences, roughly 28% of them singletons, with roughly 22% in the top ten. The specimen was PBMCs, collected before or after stereotactic body radiation therapy (not recorded which). The origin of the receptors is a donor of 50 years or more with non-small cell lung cancer. CDR3s include the opening cysteine and the closing phenylalanine or tryptophan. The D gene is left open where the match is weak. Expanded clones are given a class, and other clones once, few, many or no size at all.

clone_size: many
d_call: TRBD1
j_call: TRBJ2-7
cdr3_length: 15
v_call: TRBV7-9
cdr3_aa: CASSWKTGDPYEQYF
cdr3_nt: TGTGCCAGCAGCTGGAAGACAGGGGACCCCTACGAGCAGTACTTC

clone_size: many
d_call: NA
j_call: TRBJ1-2
cdr3_length: 16
v_call: TRBV30
cdr3_aa: CAWIPRGRPSAYGYTF
cdr3_nt: TGTGCCTGGATTCCTCGGGGCAGGCCATCAGCCTATGGCTACACCTTC

clone_size: NA
d_call: TRBD1
j_call: TRBJ1-2
cdr3_length: 15
v_call: TRBV6-1
cdr3_aa: CASSTGQGRAYGYTF
cdr3_nt: TGTGCCAGCAGTACCGGACAGGGGAGGGCCTATGGCTACACCTTC

clone_size: NA
d_call: NA
j_call: TRBJ2-5
cdr3_length: 14
v_call: TRBV18
cdr3_aa: CASSRAGPRETQYF
cdr3_nt: TGTGCCAGCTCACGCGCGGGGCCGAGAGAGACCCAATACTTC

clone_size: many
d_call: TRBD2
j_call: TRBJ2-1
cdr3_length: 15
v_call: TRBV20-1
cdr3_aa: CSARDSLAGVSAQFF
cdr3_nt: TGCAGTGCTAGAGATAGTCTAGCGGGAGTTTCGGCGCAGTTCTTC

clone_size: many
d_call: TRBD2
j_call: TRBJ2-5
cdr3_length: 20
v_call: TRBV7-8
cdr3_aa: CASSYDGTSGSRGYQETQYF
cdr3_nt: TGTGCCAGCAGCTACGACGGGACTAGCGGGAGTAGAGGCTACCAAGAGACCCAGTACTTC

clone_size: many
d_call: TRBD1
j_call: TRBJ1-3
cdr3_length: 15
v_call: TRBV5-1
cdr3_aa: CASSLTGGTGNTIYF
cdr3_nt: TGCGCCAGCAGCTTGACAGGGGGCACTGGAAACACCATATATTTT

clone_size: many
d_call: TRBD1
j_call: TRBJ2-2
cdr3_length: 13
v_call: TRBV6-1
cdr3_aa: CASSLTRDRGLFF
cdr3_nt: TGTGCCAGCAGTCTTACCCGGGACAGGGGACTGTTTTTT

clone_size: many
d_call: TRBD2
j_call: TRBJ2-1
cdr3_length: 13
v_call: TRBV3-1
cdr3_aa: CASSQDWEGEQFF
cdr3_nt: TGTGCCAGCAGCCAAGACTGGGAGGGTGAGCAGTTCTTC

clone_size: many
d_call: NA
j_call: TRBJ2-7
cdr3_length: 15
v_call: TRBV7-9
cdr3_aa: CASRPRTGQTYEQYF
cdr3_nt: TGTGCCAGCAGACCCCGAACAGGCCAAACCTACGAGCAGTACTTC

clone_size: NA
d_call: NA
j_call: TRBJ1-2
cdr3_length: 12
v_call: TRBV20-1
cdr3_aa: CSASRSNYGYTF
cdr3_nt: TGCAGTGCTAGTAGATCTAACTATGGCTACACCTTC

clone_size: many
d_call: TRBD2
j_call: TRBJ2-7
cdr3_length: 14
v_call: TRBV20-1
cdr3_aa: CSLYGTSGMRSQYF
cdr3_nt: TGCAGTTTATATGGGACTAGCGGGATGAGATCGCAGTACTTC

clone_size: many
d_call: NA
j_call: TRBJ2-7
cdr3_length: 14
v_call: TRBV28
cdr3_aa: CASSLRTVLREQYF
cdr3_nt: TGTGCCAGCAGTCTCAGGACCGTCCTACGAGAGCAGTACTTC

clone_size: many
d_call: TRBD2
j_call: TRBJ2-1
cdr3_length: 15
v_call: TRBV6-1
cdr3_aa: CASREGTSGYNEQFF
cdr3_nt: TGTGCCAGCAGGGAGGGGACTAGCGGATACAATGAGCAGTTCTTC

clone_size: many
d_call: NA
j_call: TRBJ2-3
cdr3_length: 14
v_call: TRBV5-1
cdr3_aa: CASSPTLRGDTQYF
cdr3_nt: TGCGCCAGCAGCCCCACGTTGAGGGGAGATACGCAGTATTTT

clone_size: many
d_call: NA
j_call: TRBJ2-1
cdr3_length: 14
v_call: TRBV6-4
cdr3_aa: CASSDSAGYNEQFF
cdr3_nt: TGTGCCAGCAGTGACTCGGCCGGATACAATGAGCAGTTCTTC

clone_size: once
d_call: NA
j_call: TRBJ2-5
cdr3_length: 12
v_call: TRBV27
cdr3_aa: CASSSNGGTKYF
cdr3_nt: TGTGCCAGCAGTAGTAACGGAGGGACCAAGTACTTC

clone_size: many
d_call: TRBD2
j_call: TRBJ2-1
cdr3_length: 18
v_call: TRBV12-3/TRBV12-4
cdr3_aa: CASSYRPLLRETYNEQFF
cdr3_nt: TGTGCCAGCAGTTACCGCCCCCTATTGCGGGAGACATACAATGAGCAGTTCTTC

clone_size: many
d_call: NA
j_call: TRBJ2-2
cdr3_length: 16
v_call: TRBV6-4
cdr3_aa: CASSYYTRLGPGELFF
cdr3_nt: TGTGCCAGCAGTTACTACACCCGACTGGGACCCGGGGAGCTGTTTTTT

clone_size: many
d_call: NA
j_call: TRBJ2-1
cdr3_length: 12
v_call: TRBV5-1
cdr3_aa: CASSVSYNEQFF
cdr3_nt: TGCGCCAGCAGCGTCTCCTACAATGAGCAGTTCTTC

clone_size: many
d_call: NA
j_call: TRBJ1-6
cdr3_length: 13
v_call: TRBV29-1
cdr3_aa: CSGKSGPDSPLHF
cdr3_nt: TGCAGCGGGAAGTCGGGGCCGGATTCACCCCTCCACTTT

clone_size: many
d_call: NA
j_call: TRBJ1-1
cdr3_length: 14
v_call: TRBV7-9
cdr3_aa: CASRIFNRDTEAFF
cdr3_nt: TGTGCCAGCAGGATCTTCAACAGGGACACTGAAGCTTTCTTT

clone_size: NA
d_call: NA
j_call: TRBJ1-1
cdr3_length: 12
v_call: TRBV10-2
cdr3_aa: CASSDRGGEAFF
cdr3_nt: TGCGCCAGCAGTGATCGTGGCGGTGAAGCTTTCTTT

clone_size: many
d_call: NA
j_call: TRBJ1-3
cdr3_length: 14
v_call: TRBV2
cdr3_aa: CASRGSSSGNTIYF
cdr3_nt: TGTGCCAGCCGTGGGTCCTCCTCTGGAAACACCATATATTTT

clone_size: many
d_call: TRBD1
j_call: TRBJ2-3
cdr3_length: 17
v_call: TRBV5-5
cdr3_aa: CASSLLKRGRATDTQYF
cdr3_nt: TGTGCCAGCAGCTTGTTAAAAAGGGGGCGAGCGACAGATACGCAGTATTTT

clone_size: many
d_call: NA
j_call: TRBJ2-7
cdr3_length: 14
v_call: TRBV19
cdr3_aa: CASSIGQDSYEQYF
cdr3_nt: TGTGCCAGTAGTATAGGACAGGACTCCTACGAGCAGTACTTC

clone_size: many
d_call: NA
j_call: TRBJ2-1
cdr3_length: 16
v_call: TRBV7-9
cdr3_aa: CASSKLGSGGPNEQFF
cdr3_nt: TGTGCCAGCAGCAAACTAGGGTCCGGGGGCCCCAATGAGCAGTTCTTC

clone_size: many
d_call: NA
j_call: TRBJ2-2
cdr3_length: 13
v_call: TRBV12-5
cdr3_aa: CASENTNTGELFF
cdr3_nt: TGTGCTAGTGAAAACACCAACACCGGGGAGCTGTTTTTT

clone_size: many
d_call: NA
j_call: TRBJ1-2
cdr3_length: 13
v_call: TRBV19
cdr3_aa: CASSRDEFYGYTF
cdr3_nt: TGTGCCAGTAGTAGGGACGAGTTTTATGGCTACACCTTC

clone_size: many
d_call: NA
j_call: TRBJ2-3
cdr3_length: 14
v_call: TRBV29-1
cdr3_aa: CSGDLDGSTDTQYF
cdr3_nt: TGCAGCGGGGACCTTGATGGGAGCACAGATACGCAGTATTTT

clone_size: many
d_call: TRBD1
j_call: TRBJ2-5
cdr3_length: 14
v_call: TRBV20-1
cdr3_aa: CSANPGGRQETQYF
cdr3_nt: TGCAGTGCCAACCCAGGGGGCAGACAAGAGACCCAGTACTTC

clone_size: NA
d_call: NA
j_call: TRBJ2-3
cdr3_length: 14
v_call: TRBV6-5
cdr3_aa: CVSRDSCDTDTQYF
cdr3_nt: TGTGTCAGCAGGGACTCGTGCGACACAGATACGCAGTATTTT

clone_size: many
d_call: NA
j_call: TRBJ2-7
cdr3_length: 9
v_call: TRBV9
cdr3_aa: CARRYEQYF
cdr3_nt: TGTGCCAGGAGATACGAGCAGTACTTC

clone_size: many
d_call: TRBD1
j_call: TRBJ1-3
cdr3_length: 13
v_call: TRBV29-1
cdr3_aa: CSVLGQGRNTIYF
cdr3_nt: TGCAGCGTCCTGGGACAGGGCAGAAACACCATATATTTT

clone_size: many
d_call: TRBD2
j_call: TRBJ2-7
cdr3_length: 16
v_call: TRBV7-9
cdr3_aa: CASTLTGTSGSSEQYF
cdr3_nt: TGTGCCAGTACGCTCACCGGGACTAGCGGGAGTAGCGAGCAGTACTTC

clone_size: many
d_call: TRBD2
j_call: TRBJ2-7
cdr3_length: 13
v_call: TRBV27
cdr3_aa: CASRASGTYEQYF
cdr3_nt: TGTGCCAGCAGGGCTAGCGGTACCTACGAGCAGTACTTC

clone_size: many
d_call: NA
j_call: TRBJ2-2
cdr3_length: 11
v_call: TRBV14
cdr3_aa: CASSQTGELFF
cdr3_nt: TGTGCCAGCAGCCAAACCGGGGAGCTGTTTTTT

clone_size: many
d_call: NA
j_call: TRBJ1-2
cdr3_length: 14
v_call: TRBV7-2
cdr3_aa: CASSLGPASGGYTF
cdr3_nt: TGTGCCAGCAGCTTAGGTCCTGCCTCTGGTGGCTACACCTTC

clone_size: many
d_call: TRBD2
j_call: TRBJ2-3
cdr3_length: 16
v_call: TRBV5-4
cdr3_aa: CASSPRTSGATDTQYF
cdr3_nt: TGTGCCAGCAGCCCCAGGACTAGCGGTGCCACAGATACGCAGTATTTT

clone_size: many
d_call: TRBD2
j_call: TRBJ2-5
cdr3_length: 20
v_call: TRBV7-2
cdr3_aa: CASSQSPFGTSGIGGETQYF
cdr3_nt: TGTGCCAGCAGCCAATCACCATTCGGGACTAGCGGTATAGGGGGAGAGACCCAGTACTTC

clone_size: NA
d_call: TRBD2
j_call: TRBJ2-1
cdr3_length: 14
v_call: TRBV12-3/TRBV12-4
cdr3_aa: CASPPTSGRHEQFF
cdr3_nt: TGTGCCAGCCCACCAACTAGCGGGAGGCATGAGCAGTTCTTC

clone_size: medium-sized
d_call: NA
j_call: TRBJ2-7
cdr3_length: 14
v_call: TRBV10-3
cdr3_aa: CAISVRAGADEQYF
cdr3_nt: TGTGCCATCAGTGTACGGGCTGGTGCGGACGAGCAGTACTTC

clone_size: once
d_call: NA
j_call: TRBJ2-7
cdr3_length: 12
v_call: TRBV16
cdr3_aa: CAIVDNSYEQYF
cdr3_nt: TGTGCCATCGTGGACAACTCCTACGAGCAGTACTTC

clone_size: NA
d_call: NA
j_call: TRBJ1-1
cdr3_length: 13
v_call: TRBV5-1
cdr3_aa: CASSLEAGSVTYF
cdr3_nt: TGCGCCAGTAGCTTGGAGGCAGGGAGTGTAACTTACTTT

clone_size: many
d_call: TRBD1
j_call: TRBJ2-7
cdr3_length: 15
v_call: TRBV7-2
cdr3_aa: CASSSTGDRGREQYF
cdr3_nt: TGTGCCAGCAGTTCCACCGGGGACAGGGGCCGAGAGCAGTACTTC

clone_size: NA
d_call: TRBD1
j_call: TRBJ2-3
cdr3_length: 18
v_call: TRBV6-4
cdr3_aa: CANSYRRRQGTRTDTQYF
cdr3_nt: TGTGCCAACAGTTACCGACGTAGACAGGGGACAAGAACAGATACGCAGTATTTT

clone_size: many
d_call: TRBD1
j_call: TRBJ2-7
cdr3_length: 15
v_call: TRBV4-1
cdr3_aa: CASSQDARGLYEQYF
cdr3_nt: TGCGCCAGCAGCCAAGATGCCAGGGGGCTGTACGAGCAGTACTTC

clone_size: many
d_call: TRBD2
j_call: TRBJ2-2
cdr3_length: 17
v_call: TRBV9
cdr3_aa: CASSVGLAGGATGELFF
cdr3_nt: TGTGCCAGCAGCGTAGGTCTAGCGGGAGGTGCTACCGGGGAGCTGTTTTTT

clone_size: NA
d_call: TRBD2
j_call: TRBJ2-5
cdr3_length: 15
v_call: TRBV18
cdr3_aa: CASSPLAGGQQTQYF
cdr3_nt: TGTGCCAGCTCACCCCTAGCGGGAGGGCAACAGACCCAGTACTTC

clone_size: many
d_call: NA
j_call: TRBJ1-1
cdr3_length: 13
v_call: TRBV4-1
cdr3_aa: CASSERERAEAFF
cdr3_nt: TGCGCCAGCAGTGAAAGGGAGCGGGCTGAAGCTTTCTTT

clone_size: many
d_call: NA
j_call: TRBJ1-1
cdr3_length: 13
v_call: TRBV7-2
cdr3_aa: CASSFGSWAEAFF
cdr3_nt: TGTGCCAGCAGCTTCGGGAGTTGGGCTGAAGCTTTCTTT